These 22 T cell receptor beta chains were sequenced from one sample in a study of shared clonotypes between healthy human individuals. The method was immunoSEQ multiplex PCR; TCRdb's version includes in-frame clones alone and lacks a portion of them. This table holds around 2,000,000 clones, less than 95% found once. Naive CD8 cells comprised CD45RO-negative, CCR7-positively selected cells, excluding terminally differentiated effector memory CD45RA+ cells. Input material: naive CD8+ T cells sorted from blood. The receptors derive from a man between 18 and 29 years old in good health.

CDR3 sequence: CASSPSDPWNSPLHF. In nucleotides, the CDR3 is TGTGCCAGCAGCCCTAGTGACCCGTGGAATTCACCCCTCCACTTT. The rearrangement links TRBV7-2 to TRBJ1-6; D gene unclear. Per germline, CDR1 SGHTA and CDR2 FQGNSA. Trimming pared 5 bases from V and 7 bases from J, leaving 15 bases between. The length of the CDR3 is 15 residues.

To note about this clone: Other DNA sequences in the same sample also yield this CDR3. The chain is built from TRBV5-6 and TRBJ2-2; 13 bases are a match to TRBD2. V lost 3 bases and J lost 5; bases outside the gene matches: 4. In germline, CDR1 is SGHDT, CDR2 YYEEEE. The CDR3 is 16 residues long. CDR3 coding DNA: TGTGCCAGCAGCTCAGGACTAGCGGGAGTGACCGGGGAGCTGTTTTTT. Translating gives CASSSGLAGVTGELFF.

This clone has just a few counts. CDR3 bases: TGTGCCAGCAGTGAGAACGGCTATGGCTACACCTTC. It yields the protein CASSENGYGYTF. This chain links TRBV2 with TRBJ1-2; D remains unclear. Germline V gene data show CDR1 as SNHLY and CDR2 as FYNNEI. This CDR3 is built from 12 residues. Trimming left V 3 bases short and J 4 bases short, with 6 bases between. Based on the CDR3 plus reference TRBV2 and TRBJ1-2, the full variable domain is EPEVTQTPSHQVTQMGQEVILRCVPISNHLYFYWYRQILGQKVEFLVSFYNNEISEKSEIFDDQFSVERPDGSNFTLKIRSTKLEDSAMYFCASSENGYGYTFGSGTRLTVV.

The rearrangement links TRBV4-1 to TRBJ2-7; 7 bases fit TRBD2. V shed 4 bases, J shed 3 bases, and the junction held 9 bases outside the gene matches. Per germline, CDR1 MGHRA and CDR2 YSYEKL. This CDR3 region has 15 residues. CDR3 DNA: TGCGCCAGCAGCCCCCGACTCGGCGGGGGCTACGAGCAGTACTTC. Translation: CASSPRLGGGYEQYF.

The rearrangement joins TRBV6-6 to TRBJ1-2, with 8 bases aligning to TRBD1. Germline lookup yields CDR1 MNHNY and CDR2 SVGAGI (reference sequence). The CDR3 totals 15 residues. V gave up 2 bases and J gave up 7 bases; unmatched junction bases: 9. This chain's CDR3 is CASSYTGQGVFGYTF. The CDR3 DNA sequence: TGTGCCAGCAGTTACACCGGACAGGGAGTGTTTGGCTACACCTTC.

This chain joins TRBV10-1 and TRBJ1-2; D ambiguous. The CDR3 extends over 13 amino acids. The V end was cut by 5 bases, the J end by 2 bases, with 9 bases between. Per the germline V gene, CDR1 is WNHNN and CDR2 is SYGVQD (reference sequence). The CDR3 DNA sequence: TGCGCCAGCAGTCTCCAGGAAAACTATGGCTACACCTTC. It translates to CASSLQENYGYTF.

CDR3 DNA: TGTGCCAGCAGCGTCTCGGGACTAGCGTCCTACGAGCAGTACTTC. The encoded protein is CASSVSGLASYEQYF. The V call is TRBV9, the J call TRBJ2-7; 10 nucleotides align to TRBD2. Germline V gives CDR1 SGDLS, CDR2 YYNGEE. The CDR3 is 15 residues long. J gave up 1 base and V 2 bases, and 3 bases lay outside the gene matches.

With regard to this clone: The sample holds other DNA sequences that translate to the same CDR3. The J gene is TRBJ2-7, the V gene TRBV27; no firm D call. The CDR3 contains 13 residues. Trimming took 3 bases from V and 1 from J, leaving 7 bases between them. Germline CDR1 and CDR2: MNHEY and SMNVEV (reference sequence). The CDR3 DNA is TGTGCCAGCAGTTTTACGGGTTCCTACGAGCAGTACTTC. Its protein product is CASSFTGSYEQYF.

This rearrangement joins TRBV9 to TRBJ1-1; maybe TRBD1 (5 bases). V shed 0 bases and J shed 6 bases, with 12 bases lying between them. Germline V CDR1 and CDR2: SGDLS, YYNGEE. This CDR3 has 14 residues. The CDR3 spells CASSVGGEGPEAFF. The DNA of the CDR3 is TGTGCCAGCAGCGTAGGGGGTGAGGGGCCTGAAGCTTTCTTT.

The V and J genes are TRBV7-9 and TRBJ2-7; weak D call: TRBD1 (5 bases). Per the germline V gene, CDR1 is SEHNR and CDR2 is FQNEAQ (reference sequence). V lost 1 base to trimming and J lost 3 bases, with 13 bases between them. The CDR3 loop spans 15 amino acids. This chain's CDR3 is CASSLDQDTDYEQYF. DNA for the CDR3: TGTGCCAGCAGCTTAGATCAGGACACCGACTACGAGCAGTACTTC.

The chain joins TRBV7-9 to TRBJ2-1, with TRBD2 identical over 10 bases. Germline CDR1 SEHNR, CDR2 FQNEAQ (reference sequence). This CDR3 spans 16 amino acids. Trimming at V came to 5 bases and at J to 5 bases, leaving 9 bases not matched to a gene. The CDR3 protein is CASSAFLAGADNEQFF. The CDR3 DNA follows: TGTGCCAGCAGCGCATTCCTAGCGGGGGCCGACAATGAGCAGTTCTTC. The full variable domain, with the rest looked up from reference TRBV7-9 and TRBJ2-1, is DTGVSQNPRHKITKRGQNVTFRCDPISEHNRLYWYRQTLGQGPEFLTYFQNEAQLEKSRLLSDRFSAERPKGSFSTLEIQRTEQGDSAMYLCASSAFLAGADNEQFFGPGTRLTVL.

The chain uses TRBV13 and TRBJ1-6; 8 positions agree with TRBD1. V gave up 5 bases and J gave up 0 bases; unmatched junction bases: 3. CDR1 is PRHDT and CDR2 is FYEKMQ in the germline V gene (reference sequence). The CDR3 spans 16 residues. The CDR3 DNA sequence: TGTGCCAGCAGCACTACAGGGGGCTCCTATAATTCACCCCTCCACTTT. Amino acids: CASSTTGGSYNSPLHF.

The V and J genes are TRBV2 and TRBJ2-1, with 7 bases that match TRBD2. CDR3 length: 15 amino acids. J was trimmed by 10 bases and V by 4 bases; bases with no gene match: 13. CDR1 and CDR2 from the germline V gene are SNHLY and FYNNEI. CDR3 protein: CASSGFWEGFYEQFF. As DNA, the CDR3 is TGTGCCAGCAGTGGTTTTTGGGAGGGCTTTTACGAGCAGTTCTTC.

As concerns this clone: Other DNA sequences in the sample encode the same CDR3. J is TRBJ2-7 and V is TRBV5-4; D possibly corresponds to TRBD2 (5 bases). V was trimmed by 1 base and J by 4 bases, leaving 6 bases between them. This CDR3 comprises 12 residues. CDR1 SGHNT and CDR2 YYREEE come from the germline V gene (reference sequence). CDR3 bases: TGTGCCAGCAGCTTGACGGGATACGAGCAGTACTTC. Its translation is CASSLTGYEQYF.

DNA of the CDR3: TGTGCCAGCAGTATTCCGGGACAGGGTTACGAAAAACTGTTTTTT. This translates into CASSIPGQGYEKLFF. V and J are TRBV28 and TRBJ1-4, with 9 nucleotides matching TRBD1. The germline gives CDR1 MDHEN, CDR2 SYDVKM. Losses at the gene ends were 5 bases for V and 8 bases for J; bases not matched to a gene: 9. The CDR3 loop spans 15 amino acids. The variable domain in full, with the rest retrieved from reference TRBV28 and TRBJ1-4, is DVKVTQSSRYLVKRTGEKVFLECVQDMDHENMFWYRQDPGLGLRLIYFSYDVKMKEKGDIPEGYSVSREKKERFSLILESASTNQTSMYLCASSIPGQGYEKLFFGSGTQLSVL.

The chain joins TRBV27 to TRBJ1-6; D remains ambiguous. Germline lookup yields CDR1 MNHEY and CDR2 SMNVEV (reference sequence). This CDR3 comprises 14 residues. Trimming removed 2 bases from V and 6 bases from J, with 8 bases in between. This chain's CDR3 is CASSLGQINSPLHF. DNA for the CDR3: TGTGCCAGCAGTTTAGGGCAGATTAATTCACCCCTCCACTTT.

The chain employs TRBV6-1 and TRBJ2-1; 7 bases agree with TRBD2. CDR1 and CDR2 from the germline V gene are MNHNS and SASEGT. The CDR3 is 15 amino acids. V dropped 4 bases and J dropped 6; count of bases not matched to a gene: 9. The CDR3 bases are TGTGCCAGCAGTGGACTCAATGGGGGGGGCAATGAGCAGTTCTTC. Translation gives CASSGLNGGGNEQFF.

The genes are TRBV5-1 and TRBJ2-7, with 15 bases aligning to TRBD2. The ends lost 4 bases at V and 2 bases at J; junction bases unmatched: 10. From germline, CDR1 is SGHRS and CDR2 YFSETQ. The CDR3 runs to 18 residues. The CDR3 loop is CASSIWTSGGAGTYEQYF. DNA of the CDR3: TGCGCCAGCAGCATCTGGACTAGCGGGGGGGCCGGTACCTACGAGCAGTACTTC.

This chain uses TRBV19 with TRBJ2-5, with 10 nucleotides matching TRBD2. The CDR3 has 15 amino acids. The V gene's germline CDR1 is LNHDA and CDR2 SQIVND (reference sequence). V shed 6 bases, J shed 0 bases, and the junction held 4 bases outside the gene matches. The CDR3 DNA follows: TGTGCCAGTAGACCGGGACTAGCGTACCAAGAGACCCAGTACTTC. Residues: CASRPGLAYQETQYF.

In its sample, this clone was seen once. The chain combines TRBV9 with TRBJ1-1; D perhaps matches TRBD1 (6 bases). V was shortened by 3 bases and J by 4 bases, with 19 bases between the two germline ends. There are 16 residues in the CDR3. CDR1 and CDR2 (germline): SGDLS, YYNGEE. Here the CDR3 reads CASSGPQTGSVTEAFF. The CDR3 DNA reads TGTGCCAGCAGCGGACCTCAGACAGGTTCTGTCACTGAAGCTTTCTTT. The full variable domain, in which reference TRBV9 and TRBJ1-1 provide the parts outside the CDR3, is DSGVTQTPKHLITATGQRVTLRCSPRSGDLSVYWYQQSLDQGLQFLIQYYNGEERAKGNILERFSAQQFPDLHSELNLSSLELGDSALYFCASSGPQTGSVTEAFFGQGTRLTVV.

The genes are TRBV9 and TRBJ2-5; 10 bases are shared with TRBD2. Germline values: CDR1 SGDLS, CDR2 YYNGEE. The CDR3 covers 17 residues. Trimming removed 3 bases from V and 5 bases from J; junction bases left unmatched: 13. CDR3 loop: CASSDSSLAGVGETQYF. The CDR3 nucleotides read TGTGCCAGCAGCGATAGCTCTCTAGCGGGAGTAGGGGAGACCCAGTACTTC.

The chain employs TRBV7-2 and TRBJ2-7; 7 bases fit TRBD1. Trimming removed 5 bases from V and 4 bases from J; junction bases left unmatched: 11. CDR1 is SGHTA, CDR2 FQGNSA, per germline. This CDR3 has 15 amino acids. The CDR3 region has the DNA TGTGCCAGCAGCCCGCGGACAGGCAGATGGTACGAGCAGTACTTC. Protein: CASSPRTGRWYEQYF.